The source of this T cell receptor (beta chain) is a study of regulatory T cells. Findings and caveats of the study: In CD3G-deficient patients, conventional CD4+ T cells were enriched for hydrophobic CDR3 residues at positions 6 and 7.

Amplification used 52 TRBV primers and 13 TRBJ primers. Some clones are missing from TCRdb's copy, which holds only in-frame ones; the method was immunoSEQ multiplex PCR. The data show about 15,000 clones, with 75% to 85% seen just once and around 8.6% held by the top ten. The germline gives CDR1 MNHNS, CDR2 SASEGT. This CDR3 contains 14 residues. The V and J ends lost 4 bases and 7 bases, in that order; junction bases with no gene match: 8. The sample holds one count of this clone. The antigen is unknown. Patients aged 2 to 39 years had fewer naive T cells. This clonotype originated in a person aged 25 to 45 with CD3G deficiency. The rearrangement uses TRBV6-1 and TRBJ1-1, with 8 nucleotides matching TRBD1. Sequencing was done on a sample of conventional CD4+ T cells sorted from blood. The DNA of the CDR3 is TGTGCCAGCAGTGCCCGGACAGGGAAAGGTGAAGCTTTCTTT. This sequence encodes CASSARTGKGEAFF.